Below, 26 T cell receptor beta chains from the same sample are listed, as sequenced in a study of blood T cell repertoires in COVID-19. Method: immunoSEQ multiplex PCR; TCRdb's copy keeps in-frame clones and lacks some. The table has about 210,000 clones, about 91% seen once. Source material: PBMCs or T cells enriched from blood (not recorded which). The receptors were sampled from a man aged 18 to 35 with acute COVID-19.

The chain combines TRBV6-1 with TRBJ2-7, with TRBD1 matching over 7 bases. The V and J ends lost 2 bases and 3 bases, in that order; junction bases with no gene match: 4. The germline V gene has CDR1 MNHNS and CDR2 SASEGT. The CDR3 loop spans 14 amino acids. CDR3 nucleotide sequence: TGTGCCAGCAGTGAAAGTAGGGGGCACTACGAGCAGTACTTC. Translating it yields CASSESRGHYEQYF.

The gene calls are TRBV6-2 or TRBV6-3 and TRBJ2-2, with a tentative D call TRBD2 (6 bases). V gave up 4 bases and J gave up 4 bases, with 16 bases separating them. The CDR3 is 16 amino acids. Germline assignment: CDR1 MNHEY and CDR2 SVGEGT. CDR3 nucleotides: TGTGCCAGCAGTTTAAGGGGTCTAGCGAGCACCGGGGAGCTGTTTTTT. Its protein is CASSLRGLASTGELFF.

Comments on this clone: Different DNA sequences within this sample yield the same CDR3. The rearrangement joins TRBV7-9 to TRBJ2-7, with D perhaps TRBD1 (5 bases). In germline, CDR1 is SEHNR, CDR2 FQNEAQ (reference sequence). The CDR3 covers 13 residues. V lost 1 base and J 3 bases, leaving 7 bases between the germline ends. CDR3 loop: CASSLGQFYEQYF. DNA of the CDR3: TGTGCCAGCAGCTTAGGACAGTTCTACGAGCAGTACTTC.

The rearrangement uses TRBV27 and TRBJ2-1, with TRBD2 matching 9 bases. Looked up from germline, CDR1 is MNHEY and CDR2 is SMNVEV (reference sequence). The CDR3 runs 17 residues. The V gene end was trimmed by 8 bases and the J gene end by 1 base; junction bases not matched to a gene: 12. The CDR3 region has the DNA TGTGCCAGCTGGTCAGCGGGAGGCCAGCCTTCCTACAATGAGCAGTTCTTC. Translating gives CASWSAGGQPSYNEQFF.

This clone was found a few times. This sequence joins TRBV28 and TRBJ2-1; no reliable D call. V lost 4 bases and J lost 15, with 7 bases in between. Germline loops: CDR1 MDHEN, CDR2 SYDVKM. The CDR3 contains 9 residues. In DNA form, the CDR3 reads TGTGCCAGCAGTTCCCCTTGGTTCTTC. Encoded protein: CASSSPWFF.

J is TRBJ2-2 and V is TRBV6-5; a possible D gene is TRBD1 (5 bases). The V gene's germline CDR1 is MNHEY and CDR2 SVGAGI. The CDR3 runs 13 residues. The V and J ends lost 2 bases and 6 bases respectively, with 7 bases between them. The chain's CDR3 is CASSYARAGELFF. CDR3 bases: TGTGCCAGCAGTTACGCCAGGGCCGGGGAGCTGTTTTTT.

The genes are TRBV20-1 and TRBJ1-2, with D uncertain. The CDR3 spans 12 residues. The V end was cut by 3 bases, the J end by 4 bases, with 9 bases between. Germline V lookup: CDR1 DFQATT, CDR2 SNEGSKA (reference sequence). The CDR3 reads CSASMGSYGYTF. The CDR3 DNA reads TGCAGTGCTAGTATGGGGAGCTATGGCTACACCTTC.

V and J are TRBV12-3 or TRBV12-4 and TRBJ1-2; no reliable D call. CDR3 length: 13 amino acids. V gave up 3 bases and J gave up 4 bases, with 9 bases separating them. The CDR3 nucleotides are TGTGCCAGCAGTTTCCGGGTTGGCTATGGCTACACCTTC. Translation gives CASSFRVGYGYTF.

The genes are TRBV7-9 and TRBJ1-1; D might be TRBD1 (5 bases). The germline V gene encodes CDR1 SEHNR and CDR2 FQNEAQ (reference sequence). The CDR3 consists of 14 residues. V lost 3 bases, J lost 1 base, and 9 bases lay in between. The CDR3 sequence: CASSFQGSNTEAFF. The CDR3 bases are TGTGCCAGCAGCTTTCAGGGTTCGAACACTGAAGCTTTCTTT.

The chain carries TRBV6-5 and TRBJ2-7; D is uncertain. Germline V gives CDR1 MNHEY, CDR2 SVGAGI. The CDR3 has 13 residues. Deletions cut 5 bases from V and 2 bases from J, with 10 bases between. The CDR3 DNA is TGTGCCAGCAGTCCAGGTTCCACCTACGAGCAGTACTTC. Residues: CASSPGSTYEQYF.

The genes are TRBV28 and TRBJ1-1; a weak D match, TRBD1 (6 bases). The V end lost 7 bases, the J end lost 3 bases, and 15 bases lay between the germline ends. CDR1 is MDHEN and CDR2 is SYDVKM in the germline V gene. The CDR3 runs to 14 residues. The CDR3 here is CASNLGEGDTEAFF. The CDR3 bases are TGTGCCAGCAACCTAGGGGAGGGGGACACTGAAGCTTTCTTT.

This chain uses TRBV11-2 with TRBJ2-7, with a weak D call TRBD2 (6 bases). Germline V gene sequence: CDR1 SGHAT, CDR2 FQNNGV. The CDR3 covers 13 residues. With 4 bases removed from V and 1 base from J, the gap between germline ends came to 8 bases. CDR3 coding DNA: TGTGCCAGCAGCTCGCGGGATTCCTACGAGCAGTACTTC. Its translation: CASSSRDSYEQYF.

The CDR3 is CASSPWGLDQPQHF. The DNA of the CDR3 is TGTGCCAGCAGCCCCTGGGGGCTTGATCAGCCCCAGCATTTT. The chain uses TRBV9 and TRBJ1-5; D is perhaps TRBD1 (6 bases). The CDR3 runs to 14 residues. V shed 4 bases and J shed 5 bases, with 13 bases lying between them. Germline V lookup: CDR1 SGDLS, CDR2 YYNGEE.

The chain recombines TRBV30 with TRBJ1-1; TRBD1 matches at 9 bases. J was trimmed by 5 bases and V by 3 bases; bases with no gene match: 7. This CDR3 contains 14 residues. Germline V gene sequence: CDR1 GTSNPN, CDR2 SVGIG (reference sequence). CDR3 protein: CAWRGQGWRTEAFF. Written as DNA, the CDR3 is TGTGCCTGGAGGGGACAGGGTTGGCGAACTGAAGCTTTCTTT.

This chain joins TRBV3-1 (or the pseudogene TRBV3-2) and TRBJ2-5; 7 bases line up with TRBD2. Germline assignment: CDR1 LGHDT and CDR2 YNNKEL (reference sequence). The CDR3 sequence is 17 residues long. V lost 6 bases, J lost 2 bases, and 15 bases stayed unmatched. CDR3 sequence: CASSPRGRGRGQETQYF. The CDR3 DNA reads TGTGCCAGCAGTCCTAGGGGTAGAGGGAGGGGACAAGAGACCCAGTACTTC.

This clone has a single count. The J gene is TRBJ2-6, the V gene TRBV5-1; the D gene is possibly TRBD2 (6 bases). V was clipped by 0 bases and J by 0 bases, with 13 bases between them. This CDR3 spans 18 amino acids. From germline, CDR1 is SGHRS and CDR2 YFSETQ. The CDR3 sequence: CASSLAQEGSSGANVLTF. CDR3 coding DNA: TGCGCCAGCAGCTTGGCCCAGGAGGGGAGCTCTGGGGCCAACGTCCTGACTTTC.

This clone appeared once. J is TRBJ1-2 and V is TRBV19; TRBD1 agrees at 7 bases. This CDR3 is 16 amino acids long. CDR1 and CDR2 (germline): LNHDA, SQIVND (reference sequence). V was pared by 7 bases and J by 6 bases, with 17 bases of the junction left unmatched. CDR3 DNA sequence: TGTGCCAGTATGAGTGCGGGAATCACAGGGGCGAATGGCTACACCTTC. Encoded protein: CASMSAGITGANGYTF.

The genes are TRBV4-1 and TRBJ2-2; 11 nucleotides match TRBD2. The CDR3 length is 16 residues. Germline trimming cut 0 bases from V and 4 bases from J; bases unmatched to any gene: 1. Per germline, CDR1 MGHRA and CDR2 YSYEKL. CDR3 protein: CASSQELAGATGELFF. DNA for the CDR3: TGCGCCAGCAGCCAAGAACTAGCGGGAGCCACCGGGGAGCTGTTTTTT.

This chain uses TRBV30 with TRBJ2-5, with TRBD2 matching over 10 bases. The ends lost 1 base at V and 9 bases at J; junction bases unmatched: 11. Per the germline V gene, CDR1 is GTSNPN and CDR2 is SVGIG (reference sequence). The CDR3 is 15 amino acids. The CDR3 nucleotides read TGTGCCTGGAGTGGAGCCTCTAGCGGGAGTGGGTCCCAGTACTTC. Protein sequence: CAWSGASSGSGSQYF.

The chain links TRBV28 to TRBJ1-5, with 7 bases fitting TRBD1. Trimming took 6 bases from V and 6 from J; bases not matched to a gene: 8. Germline lookup yields CDR1 MDHEN and CDR2 SYDVKM. The CDR3 totals 14 residues. The CDR3 region is CASRYDRAGQPQHF. For the CDR3, the DNA is TGTGCCAGCAGGTATGACAGGGCGGGTCAGCCCCAGCATTTT.

V and J are TRBV2 and TRBJ1-5; TRBD1 matches at 8 bases. The trim removed 7 bases at V and 5 bases at J, leaving 7 bases unmatched. Germline loops: CDR1 SNHLY, CDR2 FYNNEI. The CDR3 has 14 amino acids. CDR3 sequence (DNA): TGTGCCAGCAATCCGGACAGGGAGGATCAGCCCCAGCATTTT. It encodes CASNPDREDQPQHF.

The rearrangement joins TRBV30 to TRBJ1-1, with D perhaps matching TRBD1 (5 bases). This CDR3 contains 18 residues. Trimming pared 0 bases from V and 0 bases from J, leaving 20 bases between. Germline V gives CDR1 GTSNPN, CDR2 SVGIG (reference sequence). The CDR3 coding sequence is TGTGCCTGGAGTGTACGGGGGGGTTTTGGTGGAGTGAACACTGAAGCTTTCTTT. Protein: CAWSVRGGFGGVNTEAFF.

The chain joins TRBV19 to TRBJ2-5; 7 bases match TRBD1. V was clipped by 6 bases and J by 0 bases; unmatched bases: 10. In germline, CDR1 is LNHDA, CDR2 SQIVND (reference sequence). The length of the CDR3 is 16 residues. The CDR3 is CASSRPGTAYQETQYF. The CDR3, as DNA: TGTGCCAGTAGCCGCCCCGGGACAGCGTACCAAGAGACCCAGTACTTC.

CDR3 sequence: CASSLGGSGYEQYF. The DNA of the CDR3 is TGTGCCAGCAGCTTGGGCGGGAGTGGCTACGAGCAGTACTTC. The chain couples TRBV5-6 to TRBJ2-7; 7 nucleotides agree with TRBD2. The J segment lost 3 bases and the V segment lost 0 bases, leaving 3 bases of the junction unmatched. Germline CDR1 SGHDT, CDR2 YYEEEE. This CDR3 spans 14 amino acids.

J is TRBJ2-1 and V is TRBV10-2; D perhaps matches TRBD2 (5 bases). Germline V CDR1 and CDR2: WSHSY, SAAADI. Trimming removed 4 bases at V and 4 bases at J, with 5 bases between. This CDR3 comprises 12 residues. This CDR3 reads CASSGTYNEQFF. The CDR3 DNA sequence: TGCGCCAGCAGTGGGACTTACAATGAGCAGTTCTTC.

The chain is built from TRBV11-3 and TRBJ2-5; 8 nucleotides match TRBD2. The trim removed 3 bases at V and 6 bases at J, leaving 9 bases unmatched. Germline CDR1 is SGHNT and CDR2 is YENEEA. There are 15 residues in the CDR3. CDR3: CASSFFAGGVQTQYF. The CDR3 DNA sequence: TGTGCCAGCAGCTTTTTTGCGGGAGGCGTGCAGACCCAGTACTTC.